The rows below give T cell receptor beta chains drawn from one sample of a study of cytomegalovirus exposure and HLA in healthy donors. Sequenced by immunoSEQ multiplex PCR; TCRdb stores in-frame clones only, minus some. In the table there are 210,000 or so clones, 75% to 80% of which are singletons. Specimen: PBMCs. The origin of the receptors is a man between 18 and 29 years old in good health and CMV-seronegative. Each CDR3 is given with its conserved first and last residue. A D gene is named only where the DNA matches it firmly. The size entry is marked missing in some rows and otherwise reads once, few, many or a size class.

>-|15|TRBV4-2|-|TRBJ2-7
CASSQDANSPYEQYF
TGTGCCAGCAGCCAAGATGCAAACAGCCCCTACGAGCAGTACTTC
>-|16|TRBV7-9|TRBD1|TRBJ2-1
CSSSHEGQGLYNEQFF
TGTTCCAGCAGCCATGAGGGACAGGGTCTCTACAATGAGCAGTTCTTC
>once|11|TRBV28|-|TRBJ1-2
CASSELNGYTF
TGTGCCAGCAGCGAACTGAATGGCTACACCTTC
>once|16|TRBV28|TRBD1|TRBJ1-5
CASKEGGQGRNQPQHF
TGTGCCAGCAAGGAAGGGGGACAGGGCCGCAATCAGCCCCAGCATTTT
>-|14|TRBV5-1|TRBD1|TRBJ1-1
CASSEGTGDGEAFF
TGCGCCAGCAGCGAAGGGACAGGGGACGGTGAAGCTTTCTTT
>-|15|TRBV5-6|-|TRBJ2-3
CASSPWASGTDTQYF
TGTGCCAGCAGCCCTTGGGCTAGCGGCACAGATACGCAGTATTTT
>few|15|TRBV27|-|TRBJ1-6
CASSPRSPSNSPLHF
TGTGCCAGCAGTCCCAGATCCCCGTCTAATTCACCCCTCCACTTT
>-|14|TRBV19|-|TRBJ2-2
CASSARAISGELFF
TGTGCCAGTTCTGCGAGGGCCATTTCCGGGGAGCTGTTTTTT
>few|15|TRBV28|TRBD1|TRBJ1-1
CASSLPGTGNTEAFF
TGTGCCAGCAGTCTACCGGGGACAGGGAACACTGAAGCTTTCTTT
>-|13|TRBV5-1|-|TRBJ1-6
CASRDNYNSPLHF
TGCGCCAGCCGGGACAACTATAATTCACCCCTCCACTTT
>once|14|TRBV11-3|-|TRBJ2-2
CASSLGIQAGELFF
TGTGCCAGCAGCTTAGGAATCCAGGCCGGGGAGCTGTTTTTT